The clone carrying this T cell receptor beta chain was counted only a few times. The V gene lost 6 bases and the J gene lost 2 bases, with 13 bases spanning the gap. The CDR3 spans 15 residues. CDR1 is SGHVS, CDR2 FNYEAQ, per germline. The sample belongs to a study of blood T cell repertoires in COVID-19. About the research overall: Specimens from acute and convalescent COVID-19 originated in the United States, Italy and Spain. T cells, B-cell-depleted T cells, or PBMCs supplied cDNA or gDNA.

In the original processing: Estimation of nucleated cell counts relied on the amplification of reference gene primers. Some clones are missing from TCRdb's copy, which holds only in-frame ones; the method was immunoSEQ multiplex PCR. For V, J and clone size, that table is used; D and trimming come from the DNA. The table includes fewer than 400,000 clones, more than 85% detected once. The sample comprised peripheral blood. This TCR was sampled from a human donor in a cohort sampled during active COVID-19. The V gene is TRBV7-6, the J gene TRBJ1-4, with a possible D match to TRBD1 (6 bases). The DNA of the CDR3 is TGTGCCAGCAGTCGCGGGAGGGGGACTAATGAAAAACTGTTTTTT. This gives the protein CASSRGRGTNEKLFF.